Listed below are T cell receptor beta chains from one sample, sequenced in a study of chronic HIV infection and antiretroviral therapy. A single record per CDR3 protein comes from TCRdb applying MiXCR to the 5' RACE reads. This table has over 40,000 distinct CDR3 sequences, approximately 20% appearing once. Sequenced input: peripheral blood. Receptors originate from an adult who had HIV and had not received antiretroviral therapy, or was an uninfected healthy control (not recorded which). Each CDR3 is given with its conserved first and last residue. The D gene is left open where the match is weak. Rows may omit the clone size; those that give it use once, few, many or a size class.

clone size | J gene | V gene | D gene | CDR3 protein | CDR3 DNA
few | TRBJ1-6 | TRBV11-1 | - | CASSLRGSLNSPLHF | TGTGCCAGCAGCTTAAGGGGCAGCCTTAATTCACCCCTCCACTTT
- | TRBJ2-1 | TRBV28 | - | CASSRAAGYNEQFF | TGTGCCAGCAGTCGGGCCGCGGGTTACAATGAGCAGTTCTTC
many | TRBJ2-3 | TRBV6-5 | TRBD2 | CASSLLAGGPGTDTQYF | TGTGCCAGCAGTTTACTAGCGGGAGGGCCGGGCACAGATACGCAGTATTTT
few | TRBJ2-7 | TRBV3-1 | - | CASSRLYEQYF | TGTGCCAGCAGCCGACTTTACGAGCAGTACTTC
- | TRBJ2-3 | TRBV2 | - | CASSEDASDTQYF | TGTGCCAGCAGTGAGGATGCCTCAGATACGCAGTATTTT
- | TRBJ2-4 | TRBV28 | - | CASSLAATGRGVQYF | TGTGCCAGCAGTTTGGCCGCTACGGGACGTGGAGTTCAGTACTTC
many | TRBJ2-7 | TRBV6-5 | TRBD1 | CASGLRPPGTGSPYEQYF | TGTGCCAGCGGCCTTCGCCCCCCCGGGACAGGGAGCCCCTACGAGCAGTACTTC
few | TRBJ2-7 | TRBV29-1 | - | CSVERGAGEQYF | TGCAGCGTTGAACGGGGAGCTGGCGAGCAGTACTTC
few | TRBJ2-3 | TRBV29-1 | - | CSVEVGAVTDTQYF | TGCAGCGTTGAAGTGGGGGCGGTCACAGATACGCAGTATTTT
- | TRBJ2-1 | TRBV5-5 | TRBD2 | CASSIYSGSRDEQFF | TGTGCCAGCAGCATTTATAGCGGGAGTCGGGATGAGCAGTTCTTC
- | TRBJ1-4 | TRBV7-9 | - | CASQGHTTNEKLFF | TGTGCCAGCCAGGGTCACACAACTAATGAAAAACTGTTTTTT
medium-sized | TRBJ2-3 | TRBV5-1 | - | CASSLGTSTDTQYF | TGCGCCAGCAGCTTGGGGACTAGCACAGATACGCAGTATTTT
few | TRBJ1-2 | TRBV28 | - | CASSLWGASYGYTF | TGTGCCAGCAGTTTATGGGGGGCGAGCTATGGCTACACCTTC
few | TRBJ2-7 | TRBV28 | - | CASSYWGRGLPEQYF | TGTGCCAGCAGTTATTGGGGGCGCGGGTTACCCGAGCAGTACTTC
once | TRBJ2-2 | TRBV4-1 | TRBD1 | CASSQGQGNTGELFF | TGCGCCAGCAGCCAGGGACAGGGGAACACCGGGGAGCTGTTTTTT
few | TRBJ1-4 | TRBV28 | - | CASSFSGEEDEKLFF | TGTGCCAGCAGTTTTTCAGGGGAGGAAGACGAAAAACTGTTTTTT
- | TRBJ1-1 | TRBV6-2/TRBV6-3 | - | CASSRRLHSGNTEAFF | TGTGCCAGCAGTCGCCGTTTGCACTCAGGGAACACTGAAGCTTTCTTT